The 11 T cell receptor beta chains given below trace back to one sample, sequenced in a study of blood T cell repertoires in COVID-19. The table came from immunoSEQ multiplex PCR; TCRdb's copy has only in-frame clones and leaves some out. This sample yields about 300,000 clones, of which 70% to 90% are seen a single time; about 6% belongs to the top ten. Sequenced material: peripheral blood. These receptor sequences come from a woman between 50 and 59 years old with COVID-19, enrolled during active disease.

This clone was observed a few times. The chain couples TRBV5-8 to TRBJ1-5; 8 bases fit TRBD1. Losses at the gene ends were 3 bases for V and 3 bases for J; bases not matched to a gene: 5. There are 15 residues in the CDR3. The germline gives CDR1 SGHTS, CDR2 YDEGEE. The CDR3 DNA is TGTGCCAGCAGCTCTACAGGGGGACCCAATCAGCCCCAGCATTTT. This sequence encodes CASSSTGGPNQPQHF.

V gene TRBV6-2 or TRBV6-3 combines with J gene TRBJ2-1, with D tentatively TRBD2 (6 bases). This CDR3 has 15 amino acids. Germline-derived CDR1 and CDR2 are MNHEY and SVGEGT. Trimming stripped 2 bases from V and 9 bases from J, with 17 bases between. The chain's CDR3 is CASSYEGLPGGEQFF. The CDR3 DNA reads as TGTGCCAGCAGTTACGAAGGCCTCCCCGGGGGTGAGCAGTTCTTC.

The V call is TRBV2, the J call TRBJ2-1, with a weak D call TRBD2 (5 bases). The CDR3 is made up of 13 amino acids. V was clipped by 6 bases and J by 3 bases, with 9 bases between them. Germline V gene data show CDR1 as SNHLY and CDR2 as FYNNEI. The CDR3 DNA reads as TGTGCCAGCAGGCCCACTAGCTACAATGAGCAGTTCTTC. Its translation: CASRPTSYNEQFF.

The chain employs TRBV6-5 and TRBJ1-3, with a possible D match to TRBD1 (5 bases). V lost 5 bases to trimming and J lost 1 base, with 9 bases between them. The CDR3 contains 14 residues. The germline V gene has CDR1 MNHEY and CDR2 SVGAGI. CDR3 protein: CASSPRASGNTIYF. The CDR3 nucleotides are TGTGCCAGCAGTCCCAGGGCGTCTGGAAACACCATATATTTT.

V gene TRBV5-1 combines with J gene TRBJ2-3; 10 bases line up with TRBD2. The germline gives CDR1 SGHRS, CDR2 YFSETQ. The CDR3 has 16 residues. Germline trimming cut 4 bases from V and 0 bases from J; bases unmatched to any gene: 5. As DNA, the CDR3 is TGCGCCAGCAGCACCGGGACTAGCGTTAGCACAGATACGCAGTATTTT. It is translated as CASSTGTSVSTDTQYF.

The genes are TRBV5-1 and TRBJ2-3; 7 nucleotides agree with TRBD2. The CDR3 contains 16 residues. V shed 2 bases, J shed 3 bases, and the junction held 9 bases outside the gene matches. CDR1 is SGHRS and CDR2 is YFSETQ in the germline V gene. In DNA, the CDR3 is TGCGCCAGCAGCTTCTTAGGCGGGAGAGGGACAGATACGCAGTATTTT. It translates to CASSFLGGRGTDTQYF.

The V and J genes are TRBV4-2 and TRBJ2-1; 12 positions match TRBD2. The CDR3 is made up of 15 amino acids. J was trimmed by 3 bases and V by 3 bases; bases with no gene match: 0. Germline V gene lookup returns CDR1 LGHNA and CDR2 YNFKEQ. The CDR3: CASSQTSGSYNEQFF. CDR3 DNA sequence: TGTGCCAGCAGCCAGACTAGCGGGAGCTACAATGAGCAGTTCTTC.

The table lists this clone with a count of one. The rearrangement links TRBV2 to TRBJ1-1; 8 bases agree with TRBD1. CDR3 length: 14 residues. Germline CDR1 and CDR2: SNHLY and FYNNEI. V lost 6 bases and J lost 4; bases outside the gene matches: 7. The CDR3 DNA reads TGTGCCAGCAGAGGACAGGGTGATGCCACTGAAGCTTTCTTT. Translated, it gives CASRGQGDATEAFF.

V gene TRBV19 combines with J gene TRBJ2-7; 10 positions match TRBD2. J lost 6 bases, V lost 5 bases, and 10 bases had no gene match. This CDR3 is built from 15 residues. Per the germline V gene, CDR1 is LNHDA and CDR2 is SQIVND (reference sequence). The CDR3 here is CASSATLAGVSEQYF. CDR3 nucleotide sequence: TGTGCCAGTAGTGCTACCCTAGCGGGAGTTTCCGAGCAGTACTTC.

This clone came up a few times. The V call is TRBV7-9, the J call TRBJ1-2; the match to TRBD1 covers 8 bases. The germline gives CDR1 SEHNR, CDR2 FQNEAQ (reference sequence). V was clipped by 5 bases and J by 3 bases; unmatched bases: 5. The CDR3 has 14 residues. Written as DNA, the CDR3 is TGTGCCAGCAGCCCGACAGGGGCTCACTATGGCTACACCTTC. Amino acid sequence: CASSPTGAHYGYTF.

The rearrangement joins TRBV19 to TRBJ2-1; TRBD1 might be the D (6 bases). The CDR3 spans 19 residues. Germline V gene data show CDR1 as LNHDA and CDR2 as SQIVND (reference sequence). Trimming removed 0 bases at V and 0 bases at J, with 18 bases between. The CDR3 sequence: CASSIDLPRTVSSYNEQFF. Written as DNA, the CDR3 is TGTGCCAGTAGTATAGACCTTCCCCGGACAGTAAGCTCCTACAATGAGCAGTTCTTC.